This section outlines one T cell receptor (beta chain) sequence together with its context. Its antigen is not known. Germline CDR1 reads SNHLY; CDR2 reads FYNNEI. Trimming removed 6 bases from V and 5 bases from J, with 7 bases in between. This CDR3 is 12 amino acids long. TCRdb's copy holds only in-frame clones and misses some; the assay was immunoSEQ multiplex PCR. The table includes tens of thousands of clones, 74% detected once. This entry belongs to a study of vaccination effects on CD4 cells after COVID-19. Antigen-specific CD4+ T cells were expanded with viral peptide pools in the ViraFEST assay before sequencing. Upon completion of 10 to 11 days in culture, CD4+ T cells were isolated. Two-dose vaccination with either BNT162b2 or mRNA-1273 was given to the participants. Two million PBMC per well were cultured with approximately 10 IU/ml IL-2 and 8 to 10 ug/ml peptides. Findings and limits, study-wide: Early timepoints after infection were absent, and convalescent patients were few in the study. Clones arising from infection and from vaccination showed marked clonal contraction late after vaccination.

Sample: CD4+ T cells from PBMCs cultured with HCoV-229E spike peptides, taken after COVID-19 vaccination. The source of this sequence is a human donor who received a COVID-19 vaccine. V and J are TRBV2 and TRBJ1-4; unclear D gene. The CDR3, as DNA: TGTGCCAGCAGCCCCATGAATGAAAAACTGTTTTTT. Its translation is CASSPMNEKLFF.